These 10 T cell receptor beta chains share one sample of origin, sequenced in a study of blood T cell repertoires in COVID-19. Here immunoSEQ multiplex PCR was the method, and the copy in TCRdb shows in-frame clones only, minus some. The repertoire holds around 150,000 clones, almost 80% seen once, with 8.6% in the top ten. The specimen was peripheral blood. The receptor source for this set is a man aged 50 or older with active or convalescent COVID-19.

The rearrangement links TRBV27 to TRBJ2-3; 9 bases are a match to TRBD2. This CDR3 has 16 residues. Germline lookup yields CDR1 MNHEY and CDR2 SMNVEV (reference sequence). V shed 5 bases and J 1 base; nucleotides not matched to a gene: 7. The chain's CDR3 is CASSPYRTSGTDTQYF. The DNA for the CDR3 is TGTGCCAGCAGTCCTTATCGGACTAGCGGCACAGATACGCAGTATTTT.

This clone was seen more than once but under ten times. The CDR3 DNA is TGTGCCAGTAGTATAGACGCGACACTGAATAATTCACCCCTCCACTTT. Protein product: CASSIDATLNNSPLHF. The chain combines TRBV19 with TRBJ1-6; D is unclear. The CDR3 is 16 amino acids. In germline, CDR1 is LNHDA, CDR2 SQIVND (reference sequence). V was trimmed by 0 bases and J by 5 bases, leaving 11 bases between them.

The chain employs TRBV6-1 and TRBJ1-6, with unresolved D. V was clipped by 3 bases and J by 6 bases, with 6 bases between them. Germline loops: CDR1 MNHNS, CDR2 SASEGT. The CDR3 consists of 13 residues. The CDR3 coding sequence is TGTGCCAGCAGTGAGGCCCCTAATTCACCCCTCCACTTT. Translating gives CASSEAPNSPLHF.

The chain combines TRBV7-2 with TRBJ2-7; 7 positions match TRBD2. The CDR3 covers 16 residues. With V trimmed by 1 base and J by 2 bases, 8 bases remained unmatched. Germline V gives CDR1 SGHTA, CDR2 FQGNSA. The DNA of the CDR3 is TGTGCCAGCAGCTTAGATGATCTAGCGGCCACCTACGAGCAGTACTTC. It codes for CASSLDDLAATYEQYF. The whole variable domain, remainder taken from reference TRBV7-2 and TRBJ2-7, is GAGVSQSPSNKVTEKGKDVELRCDPISGHTALYWYRQSLGQGLEFLIYFQGNSAPDKSGLPSDRFSAERTGGSVSTLTIQRTQQEDSAVYLCASSLDDLAATYEQYFGPGTRLTVT.

The J gene is TRBJ2-7, the V gene TRBV3-1 (or the pseudogene TRBV3-2), with D perhaps matching TRBD1 (6 bases). Germline values: CDR1 LGHDT, CDR2 YNNKEL (reference sequence). The germline V and J ends were trimmed by 6 bases and 5 bases, with 20 bases remaining between them. The CDR3 extends over 15 amino acids. The CDR3 region has the DNA TGTGCCAGCAGTCGCCGAGGGGGTAGTACAGACGAGCAGTACTTC. Protein product: CASSRRGGSTDEQYF.

CDR3 region: CASSHPLTDTQYF. Written as DNA, the CDR3 is TGTGCCAGCAGCCACCCACTCACAGATACGCAGTATTTT. The chain recombines TRBV4-2 with TRBJ2-3; no clear D gene. In germline, CDR1 is LGHNA, CDR2 YNFKEQ. The ends were cut back, 3 bases at V and 2 bases at J, with 6 bases in the middle. The CDR3 sequence is 13 residues long.

The gene calls are TRBV6-5 and TRBJ2-1; TRBD2 matches at 7 bases. The V gene's germline CDR1 is MNHEY and CDR2 SVGAGI. The V gene end was trimmed by 8 bases and the J gene end by 2 bases; junction bases not matched to a gene: 9. The length of the CDR3 is 15 residues. The CDR3 sequence: CASRLGGATYNEQFF. CDR3 nucleotide sequence: TGTGCCAGCCGTTTGGGAGGGGCAACCTACAATGAGCAGTTCTTC.

This chain joins TRBV3-1 (or the pseudogene TRBV3-2) and TRBJ1-2; 8 nucleotides align to TRBD1. Trimming cost V 2 bases and J 8 bases; bases outside gene matches: 7. The CDR3 length is 14 residues. In germline, CDR1 is LGHDT, CDR2 YNNKEL (reference sequence). CDR3 loop: CASSQQGQGRGYTF. The CDR3 DNA sequence: TGTGCCAGCAGCCAACAAGGACAGGGTAGAGGCTACACCTTC.

The chain carries TRBV10-3 and TRBJ1-2; D is undetermined. The germline gives CDR1 ENHRY, CDR2 SYGVKD. The CDR3 is made up of 13 amino acids. Trimming cost V 4 bases and J 0 bases, with 6 bases left between them. CDR3 residues: CAISVGPNYGYTF. CDR3 DNA: TGTGCCATCAGTGTGGGCCCTAACTATGGCTACACCTTC.

J is TRBJ1-6 and V is TRBV5-1, with 7 nucleotides matching TRBD1. The CDR3 has 16 amino acids. The germline gives CDR1 SGHRS, CDR2 YFSETQ. V shed 0 bases and J 6 bases; nucleotides not matched to a gene: 6. In DNA form, the CDR3 reads TGCGCCAGCAGCTTGGATCAGGGGGGCCGTAATTCACCCCTCCACTTT. Amino acid sequence: CASSLDQGGRNSPLHF.